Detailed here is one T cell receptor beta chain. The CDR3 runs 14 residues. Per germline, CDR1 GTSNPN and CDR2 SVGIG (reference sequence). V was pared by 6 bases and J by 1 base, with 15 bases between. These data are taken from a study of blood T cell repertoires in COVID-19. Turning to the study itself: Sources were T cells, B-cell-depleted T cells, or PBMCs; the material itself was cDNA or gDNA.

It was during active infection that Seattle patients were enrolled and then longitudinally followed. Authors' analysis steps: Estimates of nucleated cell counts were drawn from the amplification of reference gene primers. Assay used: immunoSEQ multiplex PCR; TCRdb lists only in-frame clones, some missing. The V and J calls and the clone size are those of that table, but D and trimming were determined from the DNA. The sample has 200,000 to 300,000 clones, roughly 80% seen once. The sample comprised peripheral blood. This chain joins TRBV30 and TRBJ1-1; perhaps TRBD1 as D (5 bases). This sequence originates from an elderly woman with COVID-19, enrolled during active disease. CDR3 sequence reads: CACQALGQNTEAFF. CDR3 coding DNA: TGTGCCTGCCAAGCCTTGGGGCAGAACACTGAAGCTTTCTTT.